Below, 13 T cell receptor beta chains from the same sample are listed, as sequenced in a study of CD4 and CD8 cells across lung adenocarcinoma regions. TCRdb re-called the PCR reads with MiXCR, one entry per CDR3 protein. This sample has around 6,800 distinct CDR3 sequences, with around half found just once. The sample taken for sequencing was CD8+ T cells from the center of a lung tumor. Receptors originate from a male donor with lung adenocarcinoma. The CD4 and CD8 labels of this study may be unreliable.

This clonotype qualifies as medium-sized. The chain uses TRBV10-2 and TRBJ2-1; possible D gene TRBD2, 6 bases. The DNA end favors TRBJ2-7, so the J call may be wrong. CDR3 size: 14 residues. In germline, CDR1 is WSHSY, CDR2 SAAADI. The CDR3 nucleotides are TGCGCCAGCAGTGAGGCGGGAAGAGGTGGCGAGCAGTACTTC. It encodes CASSEAGRGGEQYF.

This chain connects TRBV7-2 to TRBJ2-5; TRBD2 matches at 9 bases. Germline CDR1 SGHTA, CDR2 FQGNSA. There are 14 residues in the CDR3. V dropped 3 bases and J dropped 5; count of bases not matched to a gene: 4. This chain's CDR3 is CASSLISGGETQYF. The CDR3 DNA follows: TGTGCCAGCAGCTTGATAAGCGGGGGGGAGACCCAGTACTTC.

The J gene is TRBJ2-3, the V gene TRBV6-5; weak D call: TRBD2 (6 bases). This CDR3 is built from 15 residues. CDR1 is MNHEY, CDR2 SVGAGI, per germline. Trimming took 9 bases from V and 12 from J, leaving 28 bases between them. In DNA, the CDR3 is TGTGCCAGGGGTTACGGGGGACGTGGCACAGAGACCCAGTATTTT. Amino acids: CARGYGGRGTETQYF.

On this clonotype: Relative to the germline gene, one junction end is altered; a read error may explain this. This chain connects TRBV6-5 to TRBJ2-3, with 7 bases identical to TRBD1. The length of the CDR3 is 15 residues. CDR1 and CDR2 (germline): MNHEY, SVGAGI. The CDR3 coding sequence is TGTGCCAGCAGTTCCGGGACAGTCGAAATCGGTACGCAGTTTTTT. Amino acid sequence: CASSSGTVEIGTQFF.

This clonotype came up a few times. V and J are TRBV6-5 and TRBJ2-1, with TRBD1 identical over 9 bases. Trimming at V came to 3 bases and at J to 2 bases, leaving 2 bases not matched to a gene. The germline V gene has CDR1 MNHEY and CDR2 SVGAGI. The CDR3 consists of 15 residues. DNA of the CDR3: TGTGCCAGCAGTTATGGGACAGGGACCTACAATGAGCAGTTCTTC. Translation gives CASSYGTGTYNEQFF.

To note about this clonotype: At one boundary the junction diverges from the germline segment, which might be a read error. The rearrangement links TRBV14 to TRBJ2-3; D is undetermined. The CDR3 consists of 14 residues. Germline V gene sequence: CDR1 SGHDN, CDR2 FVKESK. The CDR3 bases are TGTGCGGGCAGCCGAGTTGCCAACAAAGAGACGCAGTATTTC. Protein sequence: CAGSRVANKETQYF.

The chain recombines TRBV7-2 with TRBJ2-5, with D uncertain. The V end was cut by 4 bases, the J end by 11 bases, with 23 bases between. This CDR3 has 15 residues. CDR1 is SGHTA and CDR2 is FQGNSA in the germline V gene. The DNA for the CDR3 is TGTGCCAGCAGCTGGATAGCCTCAGCCCACAATGAGCAGTACTTC. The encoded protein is CASSWIASAHNEQYF. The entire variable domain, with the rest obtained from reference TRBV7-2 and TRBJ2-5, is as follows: GAGVSQSPSNKVTEKGKDVELRCDPISGHTALYWYRQSLGQGLEFLIYFQGNSAPDKSGLPSDRFSAERTGGSVSTLTIQRTQQEDSAVYLCASSWIASAHNEQYFGPGTRLLVL.

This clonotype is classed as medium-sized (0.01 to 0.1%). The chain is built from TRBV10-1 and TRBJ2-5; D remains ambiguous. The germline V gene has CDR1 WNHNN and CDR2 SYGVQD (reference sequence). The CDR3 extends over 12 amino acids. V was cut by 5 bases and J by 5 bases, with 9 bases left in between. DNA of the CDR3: TGCGCCAGCAGTATGAACGCGGAGACCCAGTACTTC. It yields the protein CASSMNAETQYF.

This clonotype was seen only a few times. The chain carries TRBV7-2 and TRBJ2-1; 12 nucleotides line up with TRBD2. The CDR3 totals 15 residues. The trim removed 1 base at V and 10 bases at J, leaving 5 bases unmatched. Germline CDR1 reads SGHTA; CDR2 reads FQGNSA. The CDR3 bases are TGTGCCAGCAGCTTAGGGACTAGCGGGATCAACGAGCAGTTCTTC. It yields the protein CASSLGTSGINEQFF.

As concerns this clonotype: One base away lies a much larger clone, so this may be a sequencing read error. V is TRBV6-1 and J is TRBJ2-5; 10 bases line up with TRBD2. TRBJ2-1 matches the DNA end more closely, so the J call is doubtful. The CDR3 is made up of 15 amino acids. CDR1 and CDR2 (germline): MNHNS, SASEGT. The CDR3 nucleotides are TGTGCCAGCAGTGAGAGGCTAGCGGGAGTTGAGACCCAGTTCTTC. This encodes CASSERLAGVETQFF.

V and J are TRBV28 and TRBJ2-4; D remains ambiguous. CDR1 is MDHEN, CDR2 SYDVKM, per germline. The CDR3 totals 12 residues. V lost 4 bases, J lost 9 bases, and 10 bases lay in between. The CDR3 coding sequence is TGTGCCAGCAGTTCGGACCTGGGCATTCAGTACTTC. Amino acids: CASSSDLGIQYF.

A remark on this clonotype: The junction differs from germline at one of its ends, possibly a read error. CDR3 sequence reads: CAGSGGRAQDTQYF. CDR3 nucleotide sequence: TGTGCGGGGAGTGGTGGCCGGGCACAAGATACCCAGTACTTC. The chain uses TRBV24-1 and TRBJ2-5, with TRBD2 as a possible D gene (5 bases). CDR3 size: 14 residues. The germline V gene encodes CDR1 KGHDR and CDR2 SFDVKD.

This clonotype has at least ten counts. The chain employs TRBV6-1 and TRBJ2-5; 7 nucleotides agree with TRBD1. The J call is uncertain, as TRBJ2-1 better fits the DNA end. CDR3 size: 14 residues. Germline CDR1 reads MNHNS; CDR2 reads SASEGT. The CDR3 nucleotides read TGTGCCAGCACTAAGACGGGACAGCAAGAGACCCAGTTCTTC. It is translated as CASTKTGQQETQFF.